This is a list of T cell receptor beta chains from one sample in a study of vaccination and CD4 T cells after COVID-19. Each CDR3 protein gets one entry after TCRdb re-called the PCR reads with MiXCR. The data contain about 10,000 distinct CDR3 sequences, roughly two fifths of them singletons. Which antigens these TCRs recognize remains unknown. Input material: CD4+ T cells from blood, cultured in vitro. The receptors stem from a human donor who had recovered from COVID-19. CDR3s include the opening cysteine and the closing phenylalanine or tryptophan.

J gene	V gene	CDR3 protein
TRBJ2-5	TRBV21-1	CASSTRTGWQETQYF
TRBJ2-3	TRBV2	CASSNRESTDTQYF
TRBJ1-5	TRBV30	CAWSVQGQQPQHF
TRBJ2-1	TRBV5-1	CASSLPQASGGGDEQFF
TRBJ1-1	TRBV20-1	CSASSWQQNTEAFF
TRBJ2-1	TRBV6-2/TRBV6-3	CASSYPRGPENYNEQFF
TRBJ1-4	TRBV2	CASSGVMGPNEKLFF
TRBJ2-7	TRBV23-1	CASSQSRDKQSHEQYF
TRBJ2-5	TRBV2	CASKREGETQYF
TRBJ1-5	TRBV7-9	CASSLPDQPQHF
TRBJ2-7	TRBV7-2	CASNDLGPGPLWTYEQYF
TRBJ2-7	TRBV11-2	CASSFPAVNEQYF
TRBJ2-1	TRBV9	CASSVGTSGGSDNEQFF
TRBJ1-2	TRBV6-1	CASSQQGAAGYTF
TRBJ2-1	TRBV14	CASSQPGQVTYNEQFF
TRBJ1-4	TRBV20-1	CSAITGYNEKLFF
TRBJ2-5	TRBV6-2/TRBV6-3	CASSSPRFSGGLYQETQYF
TRBJ1-2	TRBV18	CASSPDSQYGYTF
TRBJ2-5	TRBV30	CAWSAGSGGAGETQYF
TRBJ2-2	TRBV20-1	CSAPRGGGTGELFF